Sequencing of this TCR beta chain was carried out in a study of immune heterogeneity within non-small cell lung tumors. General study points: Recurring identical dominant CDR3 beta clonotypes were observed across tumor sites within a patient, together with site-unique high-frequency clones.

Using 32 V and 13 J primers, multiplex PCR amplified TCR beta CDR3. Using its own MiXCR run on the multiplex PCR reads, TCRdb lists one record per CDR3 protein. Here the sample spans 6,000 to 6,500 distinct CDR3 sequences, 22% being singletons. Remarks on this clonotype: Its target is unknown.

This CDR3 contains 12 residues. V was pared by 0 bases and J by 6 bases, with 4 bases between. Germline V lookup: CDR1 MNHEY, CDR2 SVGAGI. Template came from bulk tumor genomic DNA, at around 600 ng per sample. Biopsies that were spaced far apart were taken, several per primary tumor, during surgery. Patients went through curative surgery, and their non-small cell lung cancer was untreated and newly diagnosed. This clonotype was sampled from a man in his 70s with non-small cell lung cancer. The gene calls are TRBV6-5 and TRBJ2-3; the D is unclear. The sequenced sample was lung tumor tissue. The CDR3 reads CASSYSRDTQYF. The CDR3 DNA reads TGTGCCAGCAGTTACTCGCGTGATACGCAGTATTTT.